This entry lists 27 T cell receptor beta chains sequenced from one sample in a study of identical twins. TCRdb re-called the 5' RACE reads through MiXCR, storing one row per CDR3 protein. Among approximately 350,000 distinct CDR3 sequences listed, about 12% were seen once. These same data were also listed under a study on yellow fever vaccine responses in identical twins.

Sequences were obtained from CD8+ T cells sorted from blood. These TCRs come from a woman between 18 and 29 years old in good health.

The gene calls are TRBV29-1 and TRBJ2-1; TRBD2 aligns across 12 bases. Germline CDR1 SQVTM, CDR2 ANQGSEA. The CDR3 covers 20 residues. Trimming took 4 bases from V and 7 from J; bases not matched to a gene: 23. In DNA, the CDR3 is TGCAGCGTTGTACAGGAACCAGGACTAGCGGGAAGCAACGACAGAAATGAGCAGTTCTTC. Translated, it gives CSVVQEPGLAGSNDRNEQFF.

CDR3 in DNA: TGTGCCAGCAGTTACTCCCCGGTCGGGGGTGGGGCCGGGGAGCTGTTTTTT. It specifies CASSYSPVGGGAGELFF. The chain has TRBV6-5 and TRBJ2-2, with D maybe TRBD2 (6 bases). The CDR3 has 17 amino acids. CDR1 is MNHEY and CDR2 is SVGAGI in the germline V gene. Trimming removed 0 bases from V and 6 bases from J, with 17 bases in between.

The gene calls are TRBV6-5 and TRBJ2-1; no definite D call. V was trimmed by 8 bases and J by 1 base, leaving 12 bases between them. The CDR3 has 14 residues. Germline-derived CDR1 and CDR2 are MNHEY and SVGAGI. CDR3 in DNA: TGTGCCAGCGTCAGTCGAGGATCCTACAATGAGCAGTTCTTC. Translation gives CASVSRGSYNEQFF.

The sample holds many counts of this clonotype. This chain connects TRBV24-1 to TRBJ1-1; D gene uncertain. Germline assignment: CDR1 KGHDR and CDR2 SFDVKD. This CDR3 has 12 residues. V shed 7 bases and J shed 1 base, with 6 bases lying between them. The CDR3 here is CATREGNTEAFF. Written as DNA, the CDR3 is TGTGCCACCAGAGAAGGGAACACTGAAGCTTTCTTT.

This clonotype has a handful of counts. The chain links TRBV5-1 to TRBJ2-7; possibly TRBD2 for D (6 bases). The germline V gene encodes CDR1 SGHRS and CDR2 YFSETQ. CDR3 size: 15 residues. The V end was cut by 4 bases, the J end by 2 bases, with 16 bases between. The DNA of the CDR3 is TGCGCCAGCAGCCCTTCGGCGGGACCGGCCTACGAGCAGTACTTC. It translates to CASSPSAGPAYEQYF.

The CDR3 is CASSWTLQGSEEQYF. CDR3 nucleotides: TGTGCCAGCAGCTGGACCCTACAGGGTTCTGAGGAGCAGTACTTC. The chain joins TRBV7-9 to TRBJ2-7; D is possibly TRBD1 (6 bases). V lost 4 bases, J lost 7 bases, and 20 bases lay in between. Germline CDR1 SEHNR, CDR2 FQNEAQ (reference sequence). This CDR3 is 15 amino acids long.

This clonotype was detected many times. The V call is TRBV24-1, the J call TRBJ1-1; perhaps TRBD1 as D (5 bases). This CDR3 has 16 residues. Trimming removed 4 bases at V and 5 bases at J, with 19 bases between. The germline gives CDR1 KGHDR, CDR2 SFDVKD. The CDR3 is CATSDPRIGGRTEAFF. The CDR3 bases are TGTGCCACCAGTGACCCCCGGATCGGGGGAAGGACTGAAGCTTTCTTT.

V and J are TRBV27 and TRBJ2-7, with TRBD2 as a possible D gene (6 bases). CDR3 length equals 14 residues. Trimming removed 6 bases at V and 0 bases at J, with 12 bases between. Per the germline V gene, CDR1 is MNHEY and CDR2 is SMNVEV (reference sequence). The CDR3 loop reads CASRGHGGSYEQYF. The CDR3 DNA follows: TGTGCCAGCAGAGGACACGGGGGCTCCTACGAGCAGTACTTC.

This clonotype was found a few times. This sequence joins TRBV27 and TRBJ2-3; 10 bases agree with TRBD2. CDR1 and CDR2 (germline): MNHEY, SMNVEV (reference sequence). This CDR3 spans 16 amino acids. V lost 4 bases, J lost 5 bases, and 9 bases stayed unmatched. As DNA, the CDR3 is TGTGCCAGCAGTTGGAGCGGGAGGGCCTATGGAGATACGCAGTATTTT. Residues: CASSWSGRAYGDTQYF.

This clonotype was recorded many times. The CDR3 loop reads CATSIPGLAVTDTQYF. The DNA of the CDR3 is TGTGCCACCAGCATACCGGGACTAGCGGTGACAGATACGCAGTATTTT. The genes are TRBV15 and TRBJ2-3; 11 bases fit TRBD2. This CDR3 spans 16 amino acids. From germline, CDR1 is LNHNV and CDR2 YYDKDF (reference sequence). J gave up 3 bases and V 4 bases, and 6 bases lay outside the gene matches.

This clonotype was seen repeatedly, ten times or more. This chain connects TRBV10-3 to TRBJ2-3; D unresolved. The CDR3 covers 13 residues. Germline V gene data show CDR1 as ENHRY and CDR2 as SYGVKD. V was trimmed by 7 bases and J by 1 base, leaving 9 bases between them. The CDR3 bases are TGTGCCATCACCATGGGCGGCACAGATACGCAGTATTTT. This codes for CAITMGGTDTQYF.

This clonotype was seen many times. The chain combines TRBV12-3 or TRBV12-4 with TRBJ2-7; D is unresolved. The CDR3 covers 11 residues. The germline V and J ends were trimmed by 8 bases and 2 bases, with 7 bases remaining between them. CDR3 DNA: TGTGCCAGCTCTATCACCTACGAGCAGTACTTC. This sequence encodes CASSITYEQYF.

The V gene is TRBV4-1, the J gene TRBJ1-1; no definite D call. The CDR3 is made up of 13 amino acids. CDR1 is MGHRA and CDR2 is YSYEKL in the germline V gene. Trimming left V 0 bases short and J 3 bases short, with 5 bases between. CDR3 nucleotide sequence: TGCGCCAGCAGCCAAGATCTGGACACTGAAGCTTTCTTT. Amino acid sequence: CASSQDLDTEAFF.

CDR3 amino acids: CASSIVGRGYDYNEQFF. Here the CDR3 DNA reads TGTGCCAGTAGTATAGTTGGCAGGGGCTATGATTACAATGAGCAGTTCTTC. This chain uses TRBV19 with TRBJ2-1; D might be TRBD1 (6 bases). Germline V gene data show CDR1 as LNHDA and CDR2 as SQIVND (reference sequence). Trimming pared 1 base from V and 4 bases from J, leaving 17 bases between. This CDR3 has 17 residues. The full variable domain, its missing parts supplied by reference TRBV19 and TRBJ2-1, is DGGITQSPKYLFRKEGQNVTLSCEQNLNHDAMYWYRQDPGQGLRLIYYSQIVNDFQKGDIAEGYSVSREKKESFPLTVTSAQKNPTAFYLCASSIVGRGYDYNEQFFGPGTRLTVL.

This clonotype was observed a few times. This chain links TRBV5-6 with TRBJ2-5; 8 bases match TRBD2. The CDR3 covers 16 residues. V dropped 3 bases and J dropped 5; count of bases not matched to a gene: 12. The germline CDR1 and CDR2 sequences are SGHDT and YYEEEE. The CDR3 DNA is TGTGCCAGCAGCTCCGGACTAGCCTGGGCTGTGGAGACCCAGTACTTC. Amino acid sequence: CASSSGLAWAVETQYF.

This clonotype showed up just a few times. The chain combines TRBV10-3 with TRBJ2-3; D not resolved. Germline lookup yields CDR1 ENHRY and CDR2 SYGVKD. With 3 bases removed from V and 5 bases from J, the gap between germline ends came to 9 bases. The CDR3 runs 13 residues. The CDR3 nucleotides read TGTGCCATCAGTGACGAGCCCCAAGATACGCAGTATTTT. Encoded protein: CAISDEPQDTQYF.

This clonotype has only a few counts. The chain uses TRBV25-1 and TRBJ1-5; 7 nucleotides match TRBD1. The CDR3 spans 17 residues. The trim removed 3 bases at V and 3 bases at J, leaving 11 bases unmatched. CDR1 and CDR2 (germline): MGHDK, SYGVNS. This CDR3 is CASSEAGGDKPNQPQHF. The CDR3 region has the DNA TGTGCCAGCAGTGAGGCAGGGGGTGATAAGCCCAATCAGCCCCAGCATTTT.

This clonotype came up many times. This chain connects TRBV4-1 to TRBJ1-2, with 10 bases lining up with TRBD1. This CDR3 has 17 residues. Germline V lookup: CDR1 MGHRA, CDR2 YSYEKL. The trim removed 0 bases at V and 8 bases at J, leaving 12 bases unmatched. The CDR3 loop is CASSQDWADRGIGGYTF. CDR3 sequence (DNA): TGCGCCAGCAGCCAAGATTGGGCGGACAGGGGGATCGGCGGCTACACCTTC.

The chain employs TRBV6-5 and TRBJ1-1, with unresolved D. Germline assignment: CDR1 MNHEY and CDR2 SVGAGI. This CDR3 has 13 residues. Trimming pared 0 bases from V and 10 bases from J, leaving 12 bases between. CDR3 DNA sequence: TGTGCCAGCAGTTACTCGGGTGCGTTGCCAGCTTTCTTT. This translates into CASSYSGALPAFF.

This rearrangement joins TRBV11-3 to TRBJ2-3; 10 bases map to TRBD1. The germline V gene encodes CDR1 SGHNT and CDR2 YENEEA. After removal of 5 bases from V and 4 bases from J, the junction contained 9 bases not matched to a gene. The CDR3 is 16 residues long. The CDR3 DNA follows: TGTGCCAGCAGCGGAATCGGGACAGGGGTCGCAGATACGCAGTATTTT. It codes for CASSGIGTGVADTQYF.

The chain joins TRBV25-1 to TRBJ2-1; no reliable D call. The V and J ends lost 0 bases and 7 bases respectively, with 19 bases between them. The germline V gene encodes CDR1 MGHDK and CDR2 SYGVNS. The CDR3 runs 17 residues. CDR3 DNA: TGTGCCAGCAGTGAATACCTTTTAGCCTGGCCCCTTAATGAGCAGTTCTTC. Translated: CASSEYLLAWPLNEQFF.

This clonotype was seen more than once but under ten times. The chain carries TRBV28 and TRBJ2-3, with a tentative D call TRBD2 (6 bases). Germline V gene sequence: CDR1 MDHEN, CDR2 SYDVKM. This CDR3 comprises 16 residues. V lost 6 bases and J lost 9, with 25 bases in between. The CDR3 loop is CASRGAGTSRRETQYF. Here the CDR3 DNA reads TGTGCCAGCAGAGGGGCTGGAACCTCCAGGAGGGAGACGCAGTATTTT.

This clonotype was seen repeatedly, ten times or more. This chain joins TRBV28 and TRBJ1-3; D uncertain. The CDR3 loop spans 11 amino acids. V lost 1 base to trimming and J lost 8 bases, with 3 bases between them. Germline assignment: CDR1 MDHEN and CDR2 SYDVKM. The CDR3 DNA is TGTGCCAGCAGTTTATCCTACACCATATATTTT. Amino acids: CASSLSYTIYF.

The table lists this clonotype with a few counts. The genes are TRBV14 and TRBJ1-2; D not certain. The CDR3 consists of 14 residues. The V gene lost 1 base and the J gene lost 2 bases, with 8 bases spanning the gap. Germline CDR1 and CDR2: SGHDN and FVKESK. The CDR3 sequence is CASSQGGRNYGYTF. In nucleotides, the CDR3 is TGTGCCAGCAGCCAAGGAGGACGGAACTATGGCTACACCTTC.

The chain joins TRBV14 to TRBJ2-3; D is unclear. The CDR3 runs to 14 residues. From germline, CDR1 is SGHDN and CDR2 FVKESK. The V gene lost 3 bases and the J gene lost 2 bases, with 9 bases spanning the gap. DNA for the CDR3: TGTGCCAGCAGCCACATTAGATCCACAGATACGCAGTATTTT. This encodes CASSHIRSTDTQYF. Drawing the rest from reference TRBV14 and TRBJ2-3, the complete variable domain is EAGVTQFPSHSVIEKGQTVTLRCDPISGHDNLYWYRRVMGKEIKFLLHFVKESKQDESGMPNNRFLAERTGGTYSTLKVQPAELEDSGVYFCASSHIRSTDTQYFGPGTRLTVL.

The V call is TRBV28, the J call TRBJ2-7, with D possibly matching TRBD2 (6 bases). CDR1 and CDR2 from the germline V gene are MDHEN and SYDVKM. V was trimmed by 4 bases and J by 4 bases, leaving 20 bases between them. The CDR3 has 16 residues. The chain's CDR3 is CASSSRPGGKGYEQYF. CDR3 nucleotides: TGTGCCAGCAGTTCCCGCCCGGGCGGGAAGGGTTACGAGCAGTACTTC.

This chain uses TRBV5-5 with TRBJ2-1, with a possible D match to TRBD2 (6 bases). Germline assignment: CDR1 SGHKS and CDR2 YYEKEE (reference sequence). V dropped 4 bases and J dropped 7 bases, with 15 bases sitting between them. This CDR3 has 14 amino acids. CDR3 region: CASSPWEVWNEQFF. DNA for the CDR3: TGTGCCAGCAGCCCCTGGGAGGTGTGGAATGAGCAGTTCTTC.